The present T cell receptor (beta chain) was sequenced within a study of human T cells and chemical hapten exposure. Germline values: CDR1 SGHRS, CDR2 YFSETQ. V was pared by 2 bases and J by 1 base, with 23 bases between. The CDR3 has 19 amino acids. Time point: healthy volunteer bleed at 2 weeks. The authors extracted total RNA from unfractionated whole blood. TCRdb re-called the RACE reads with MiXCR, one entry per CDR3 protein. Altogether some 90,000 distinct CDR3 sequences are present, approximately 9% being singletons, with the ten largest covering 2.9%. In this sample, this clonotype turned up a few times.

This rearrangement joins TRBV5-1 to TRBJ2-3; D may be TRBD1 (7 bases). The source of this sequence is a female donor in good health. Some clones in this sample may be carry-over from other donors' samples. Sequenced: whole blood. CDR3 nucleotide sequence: TGCGCCAGCAGCTTTACCGGGACAGCCGGGACTGGAGGCACAGATACGCAGTATTTT. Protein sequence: CASSFTGTAGTGGTDTQYF.